This T cell receptor beta chain was sequenced in a study of cytomegalovirus exposure and HLA in healthy donors. Data came from immunoSEQ multiplex PCR; TCRdb stores just in-frame clones and leaves some out. The sample comprises about 170,000 clones, roughly nine tenths of which are singletons, and just over 4% rests with the top ten. Turning to this clone: What it binds is not known.

The CDR3 is 16 amino acids. Germline CDR1 SGHRS, CDR2 YFSETQ. V dropped 2 bases and J dropped 5; count of bases not matched to a gene: 4. Points from the study as a whole: Cytomegalovirus association was assigned to approximately 180 TCR beta chains. In vitro work confirmed that a few CMV-associated chains recognize CMV antigens. Published work reported that the classifier diagnosed cytomegalovirus status with high specificity and sensitivity. Subsequent analysis found a tendency for first-cohort TCR clusters to co-occur within the approximately 130 validation repertoires.

The J gene is TRBJ2-1, the V gene TRBV5-1, with 13 bases matching TRBD2. Specimen: PBMCs. This clonotype was sampled from a man in his late teens or twenties in good health and CMV-seropositive. The DNA for the CDR3 is TGCGCCAGCAGCTTACTAGCGGGAGGGCCCCACAATGAGCAGTTCTTC. Its protein is CASSLLAGGPHNEQFF.